This T cell receptor (beta chain) derives from a study of blood T cell repertoires in COVID-19. Measured with immunoSEQ multiplex PCR; TCRdb has only the in-frame clones, and not every one. Here the sample spans approximately 400,000 clones, roughly four fifths being singletons. V dropped 4 bases and J dropped 2; count of bases not matched to a gene: 6. This CDR3 spans 16 amino acids. The germline CDR1 and CDR2 sequences are SEHNR and FQNEAQ (reference sequence). Material for sequencing was PBMCs or T cells enriched from blood (not recorded which). The origin of this receptor is a woman between 45 and 60 years old who had recovered from COVID-19. The chain is built from TRBV7-9 and TRBJ1-2; 11 bases align to TRBD1. The CDR3 DNA reads as TGTGCCAGCAGCTCCCCCGGGACAGGGGGGAACTATGGCTACACCTTC. This codes for CASSSPGTGGNYGYTF.